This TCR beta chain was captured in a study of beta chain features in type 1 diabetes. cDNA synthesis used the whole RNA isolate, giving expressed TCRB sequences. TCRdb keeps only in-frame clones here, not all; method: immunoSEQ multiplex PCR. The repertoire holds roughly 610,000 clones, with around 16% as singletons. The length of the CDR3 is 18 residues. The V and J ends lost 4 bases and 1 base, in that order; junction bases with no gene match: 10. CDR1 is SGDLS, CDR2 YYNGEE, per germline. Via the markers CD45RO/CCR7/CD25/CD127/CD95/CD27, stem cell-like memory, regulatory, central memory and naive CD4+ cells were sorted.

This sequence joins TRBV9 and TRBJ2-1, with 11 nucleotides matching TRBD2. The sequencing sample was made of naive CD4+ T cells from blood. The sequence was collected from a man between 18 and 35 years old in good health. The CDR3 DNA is TGTGCCAGCAGCCCGGGCGGACTAGCGGGTACTTCCTACAATGAGCAGTTCTTC. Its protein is CASSPGGLAGTSYNEQFF.